This record looks at one T cell receptor (beta chain) sequence and its context. Its target antigen remains unknown. No qualities accompany the bases; no much larger clone lies one base away. From a lookup of the germline V gene, CDR1 and CDR2 are SGHVS and FQNEAQ. From the cysteine through the phenylalanine, the CDR3 covers 17 amino acids. Here the CDR3 DNA is all that survives: 51 bases in frame from base 1. The germline ends are 13 bases apart after V is trimmed by 0 bases and J by 1 base. This specimen belongs to a study of cytomegalovirus exposure and HLA in healthy donors (dated by TCRdb to about 2017). Regarding the research as a whole: According to an earlier analysis of 550 to 750 of the donors, about 190 million T cells yielded some 120 million unique TCR beta sequences and about 280 Gb of sequence data. Roughly five DR-DQ haplotypes were handled as single units for association and clustering because linkage in the cohort was strong. Class I and class II HLA loci were covered by the typing at four-digit resolution. Alongside the repertoire data, information on donor age, sex, ethnicity and CMV serostatus was compiled. On average, around 240,000 unique TCR beta nucleotide sequences were sequenced per donor among 350 to 400 genotyped donors of the cohort, with roughly 19% of those sequences being non-productive. The study profiled the T cell repertoires of 550 to 700 subjects by immunosequencing and related them to cytomegalovirus serostatus. Roughly 300 gigabases of sequencing data and 75 million to 85 million unique TCR sequences made up an early release that covered over 550 HLA-typed donors. All discovery cohort repertoires had been generated using a single sequencing platform. The genetic ancestry cluster associated with self-reported Caucasian donors included around 76% of the roughly 380 genotyped donors. The study aimed to test whether cataloging public T cell receptors could reveal signatures of past pathogen exposure. Rather than drawing on any new phenotypic data, the later analysis identified candidate immune exposures from TCR beta sequences and the way those sequences occurred across donors. To study patterns of TCR occurrence, a later analysis re-analyzed previously published TCR beta repertoires from 700 or so donors and added high-resolution HLA genotyping. To predict cytomegalovirus infection status, the study combined high-throughput TCR immunosequencing, statistical association of individual TCRs with disease status, and machine learning. Along with the roughly 700-subject first cohort, a separate validation cohort of about 110 different subjects was used. In a later genetic analysis, genome-wide SNP genotypes for about 55% of the roughly 700 donors were used, and that subset was treated as a discovery cohort. In an earlier analysis of 587 of the donors, high-throughput TCR beta sequencing was used to judge whether each TCR beta V gene segment behaved as functional or pseudogenic. The number of typed donors differed by locus: 629-630 for A, B, C, DRB1 and DQB1; 500 to 550 for DQA1; 606 for DPA1; and roughly 470 for DPB1. Study-level results and caveats: Presence/absence analyses assumed roughly uniform sequencing depth across donors, an assumption that may not hold. Immune exposure information for the cohort was limited to CMV serostatus. In an earlier analysis of approximately 590 of the donors, most TCR beta V segments appeared in productive rearrangements about 87% or about 30% of the time, broadly matching IMGT annotations. At a false discovery rate of 0.05, a later analysis linked some 17,000 TCR beta sequences to specific HLA alleles. In a later analysis, HLA-associated TCR beta chains showed more clonal expansion and lower generation probabilities than non-associated chains that were equally common. Linkage disequilibrium might explain the correlated functional status among segregating V segments, but an unknown experimental factor could not be excluded. Most TCR sequences were seen in very few donors, while some public TCRs were found in many individuals. Several of the top co-occurrence clusters appeared to be linked to parvovirus B19, influenza, CMV and Epstein-Barr virus, according to a later analysis. A further reported finding was that TCR beta sequences accurately predicted the HLA-A and HLA-B alleles for most subjects in the first cohort. According to a later analysis, most CMV-associated TCR beta chains appeared to be HLA-restricted, and the HLA associations seemed to be driven largely by CMV exposure. A few of the identified cytomegalovirus-associated TCR beta chains were confirmed in vitro to be specific for cytomegalovirus antigens. Cytomegalovirus status was reported to be diagnosed by the classifier with high specificity and sensitivity in both the original and validation cohorts. Because counts were too low, 15 to 20 rarely observed V segments, including chromosome 9 orphons, were excluded from the earlier analysis of around 640 of the donors. Because some donors lacked HLA typing at each locus, the association tests relied only on the typed subset. The authors suggested that the approach could potentially be generalized to other disease states and immunological phenotypes. Only TCR beta chains were sequenced in this cohort, and the absence of alpha or paired-chain data limited detectable features. In a later genetic analysis, a missense DCLRE1C variant was associated with V-gene and J-gene trimming of TCR beta chains, and the association was replicated in an independent cohort. Some IMGT-functional V segments, including TRBV6-2 and TRBV6-3, could not be distinguished by the 87-base-pair reads and were therefore excluded. Compared with the roughly 700-donor mean, donors in an Asian-associated ancestry cluster had fewer N-insertions in productive TCRs, according to a later genetic analysis. A group of highly shared sequence variants was considered likely to be a technical artifact of the sequencing pipeline. The study gave a list of over 150 TCR beta chains associated with cytomegalovirus. When HLA alleles, especially DR and DQ, strongly co-occurred, TCR associations were difficult to assign to individual alleles. In a later analysis, the rate of TCR association differed among HLA loci, with DRB1 alleles having the most associated TCRs and HLA-C alleles having the fewest.

Libraries were made using the immunoSEQ multiplex PCR assay. For the multiplex PCR, a mixture combining 60 forward primers for TCR Vbeta segments and 13 reverse primers for TCR Jbeta segments was used. Amplification of the CDR3 region of rearranged TCR beta genes was performed with a multiplex PCR assay on genomic DNA. Amplified TCR beta libraries were sequenced as 87-base-pair reads on the Illumina HiSeq System. As for the original processing: A later analysis tallied roughly 80 million unique TCR beta chains across the 666 repertoires, and roughly 11 million of those chains were shared by two or more donors. A nearest-neighbor algorithm error-corrected the raw reads and collapsed the reads into unique sequences, merging closely related sequences to remove PCR and sequencing errors. Alignment of CDR3 sequences to IMGT reference sequences was used to assign V, D and J gene segments. For a sequence to be retained, a match of at least six nucleotides to both a V gene segment and a J gene segment was required. Rearrangements were classified as productive when the CDR3 lacked stop codons and remained in frame with V and J, and all other rearrangements were classified as non-productive. Following IMGT convention, CDR3 was defined as the stretch from the second conserved V-encoded cysteine up to the conserved J-encoded phenylalanine. The earlier analysis of 450 to 750 of the donors excluded any sequence lacking an unambiguous match to a single V gene segment. An earlier analysis of several hundred of the donors classified V segments as functional when productive rearrangements were above 56.7% and as segregating when the standard deviation between donors was above 5%. A statistical classification framework was built for diagnosing cytomegalovirus status from the catalog of TCR beta chain sequences. In a later analysis, V and J genes were assigned by comparing TCR nucleotide sequences against IMGT/GENE-DB human TR gene sequences. The TCRdist pipeline was used in a later analysis to assign CDR3 sequences and most-parsimonious VDJ recombination scenarios. In a later analysis, every TCR beta chain was defined by the combination of its CDR3 amino acid sequence and its V-gene family, and reads without a unique V-gene family were dropped. To address suspected cross-contamination and a sequencing artifact, a later analysis removed around 600 highly shared, low-generation-probability nucleotide sequences. In a later analysis, a clonal expansion index for each public chain was calculated from normalized within-repertoire ranks of inferred template counts. A later analysis computed generation probabilities with a VDJ recombination model fitted to out-of-frame rearrangements, and checked the results against IGoR. In a later analysis, hypergeometric tests were used to score TCR-TCR, TCR-HLA and TCR-CMV co-occurrence, with a repertoire-size bias correction applied to TCR pairs. A later analysis estimated false discovery rates by permuting HLA or CMV assignments 20 times. A later analysis grouped co-occurring TCRs with DBSCAN, adding TCRdist sequence similarity when clustering within HLA-allele-positive subsets. For co-occurrence clustering, repertoires with fewer than 30,000 or more than 120,000 public chains were excluded, along with 4 to 6 repertoires with anomalous nucleotide sharing. TCRdb carries this immuneACCESS record with in-frame sequences only. Its versions omit some clonotypes, under half of them owing to an unresolved V gene in the studies checked, with the rest unexplained. V and J calls and clone size are as listed in that table; D and trimming were resolved from the DNA. In all, the sample holds roughly 120,000 clones, and 15% of those were seen once. 1.9% of the sample is taken by the ten largest.

The cohort comprised more than 550 healthy bone marrow donors. All cohort members were sampled while nominally healthy, although unrecorded immune exposures were likely present. The donor was CMV seronegative and was included in the group of a few hundred seronegative cohort members. Every donor gave a peripheral blood sample, and the peripheral blood mononuclear cells from that sample were used for TCR beta sequencing. The Qiagen DNeasy Blood Extraction Kit was used to extract genomic DNA from the blood cell samples. The TCR was taken from a woman between 18 and 29 years old in good health and CMV-seronegative. The sequence is built from TRBV7-8 and TRBJ1-5; TRBD1 is a weak D gene call, 6 bases matching. Sample: PBMCs. The CDR3 is CASSLAGTLGSNQPQHF. The bases are TGTGCCAGCAGCTTAGCAGGGACATTGGGGAGCAATCAGCCCCAGCATTTT.